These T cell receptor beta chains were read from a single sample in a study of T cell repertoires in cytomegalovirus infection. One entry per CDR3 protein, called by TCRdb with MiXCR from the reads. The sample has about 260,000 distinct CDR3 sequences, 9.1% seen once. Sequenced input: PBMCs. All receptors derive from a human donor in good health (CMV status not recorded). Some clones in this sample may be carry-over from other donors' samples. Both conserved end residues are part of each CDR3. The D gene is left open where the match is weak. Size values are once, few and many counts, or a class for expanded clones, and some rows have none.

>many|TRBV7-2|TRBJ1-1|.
TGTGCCAGCAGCCCCTGGAGGCTCTCCACTGAAGCTTTCTTT
CASSPWRLSTEAFF
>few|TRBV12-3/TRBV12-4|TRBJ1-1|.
TGTGCCAGCAGTTTAGGGGAAGCTCTGAGGACTGAAGCTTTCTTT
CASSLGEALRTEAFF
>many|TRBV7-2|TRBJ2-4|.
TGTGCCAGCAGCCAGTGGGTCCCCTTAGCCAAAAACATTCAGTACTTC
CASSQWVPLAKNIQYF
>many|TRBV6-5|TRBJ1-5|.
TGTGCCAGCAGTTACTCTTGGACAGATCAGCCCCAGCATTTT
CASSYSWTDQPQHF
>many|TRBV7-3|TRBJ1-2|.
TGTGCCAGCAGCCTATACAGGGATGACCCCTATGGCTACACCTTC
CASSLYRDDPYGYTF
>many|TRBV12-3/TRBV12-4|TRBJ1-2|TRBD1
TGTGCCAGCAAGCTGGGACAGAACTATGGCTACACCTTC
CASKLGQNYGYTF
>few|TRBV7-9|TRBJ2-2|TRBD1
TGTGCCAGCAGCTTCAGACAGGGAAGTACCGGGGAGCTGTTTTTT
CASSFRQGSTGELFF
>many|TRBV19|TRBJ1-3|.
TGTGCCAGTAGTAACCCGCGGAGGGGTTTCTCTGGAAACACCATATATTTT
CASSNPRRGFSGNTIYF
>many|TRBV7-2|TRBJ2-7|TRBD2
TGTGCCAGCAGCTCCCTCGGGGGGTTCTACTACGAGCAGTACTTC
CASSSLGGFYYEQYF
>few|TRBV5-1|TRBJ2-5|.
TGCGCCAGCAGCGTCCAGTCCGAAGAGACCCAGTACTTC
CASSVQSEETQYF
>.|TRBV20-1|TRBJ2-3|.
TGCAGTGCTAGGGCCCGCACAGATACGCAGTATTTT
CSARARTDTQYF
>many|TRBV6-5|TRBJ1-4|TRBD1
TGTGCCAGCAGTTCGACGACAGGGTATTCTGAAAAACTGTTTTTT
CASSSTTGYSEKLFF
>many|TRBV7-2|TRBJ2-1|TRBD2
TGTGCCAGCAGCTTAGCCCCAACTAGCGGGGGGCCGAGGAATGAGCAGTTCTTC
CASSLAPTSGGPRNEQFF
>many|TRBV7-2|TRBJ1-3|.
TGTGCCAGCAGCTTAGGAGGGTCGAACACCATATATTTT
CASSLGGSNTIYF
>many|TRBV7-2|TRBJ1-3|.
TGTGCCAGCAGCTTGATGATGACTCTCAGCTCTGGAAACACCATATATTTT
CASSLMMTLSSGNTIYF
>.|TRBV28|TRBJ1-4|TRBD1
TGTGCCAGCAGTTCCCCAGACAGGGGGGAAAAACTGTTTTTT
CASSSPDRGEKLFF
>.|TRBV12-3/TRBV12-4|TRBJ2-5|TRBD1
TGTGCCAGCACCATACGATCCGGACAGGGAGGCGAGACCCAGTACTTC
CASTIRSGQGGETQYF
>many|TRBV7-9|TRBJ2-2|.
TGTGCCAGCAGCTTAGCCCGAGGAAACACCGGGGAGCTGTTTTTT
CASSLARGNTGELFF
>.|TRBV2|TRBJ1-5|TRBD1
TGTGCCACCCACCCAGGGGGCCGGAGCAATCAGCCCCAGCATTTT
CATHPGGRSNQPQHF
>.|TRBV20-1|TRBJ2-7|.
TGCAGTGCTAGAGAAAGGGCCCTCAAGCCCTCCCTCGACGAGCAGTACTTC
CSARERALKPSLDEQYF
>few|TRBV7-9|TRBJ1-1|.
TGTGCCAGCAGCTTCGAGGGGAGGTTAGGTGAAGCTTTCTTT
CASSFEGRLGEAFF
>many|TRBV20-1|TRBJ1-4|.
TGCAGTGCTAGCGGGGCCAATGAAAAACTGTTTTTT
CSASGANEKLFF
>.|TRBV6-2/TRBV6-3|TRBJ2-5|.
TGTGCCAGCAGCCTTTCGTCGACTCTGTACTTC
CASSLSSTLYF
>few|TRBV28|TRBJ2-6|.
TGTGCCAACTGGGGGTATGTGATGGGGGCCAACGTCCTGACTTTC
CANWGYVMGANVLTF
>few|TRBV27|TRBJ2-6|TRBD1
TGTGCCAGCAGTGAGTTTCAGGGGGATGCTGGGGCCAACGTCCTGACTTTC
CASSEFQGDAGANVLTF
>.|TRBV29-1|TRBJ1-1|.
TGCAGCGTTCGGGGGGGAGCTGAAGCTTTCTTT
CSVRGGAEAFF
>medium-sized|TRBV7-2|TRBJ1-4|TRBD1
TGTGCCAGCAGCTTAGCACAGGGGATGGCTAATGAAAAACTGTTTTTT
CASSLAQGMANEKLFF
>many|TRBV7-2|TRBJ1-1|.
TGTGCCAGCAGCAAATACACTGAAGCTTTCTTT
CASSKYTEAFF
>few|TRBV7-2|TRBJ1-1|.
TGTGCCAGCAGCTTATTCGGGGCCGTGAACACTGAAGCTTTCTTT
CASSLFGAVNTEAFF
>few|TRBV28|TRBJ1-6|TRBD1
TGTGCCAGCAGCCCGGGACAGGATAATTCACCCCTCCACTTT
CASSPGQDNSPLHF
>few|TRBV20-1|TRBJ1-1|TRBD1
TGCAGTGCTAGAGATTACGGGACAGGGATAATCAGGAACACTGAAGCTTTCTTT
CSARDYGTGIIRNTEAFF
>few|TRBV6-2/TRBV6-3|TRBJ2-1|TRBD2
TGTGCCAGCAGTTACTCGGGGGCGACTAGCGGGAGATCTTTTAGCCGGCATGAGCAGTTCTTC
CASSYSGATSGRSFSRHEQFF
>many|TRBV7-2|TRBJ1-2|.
TGTGCCAGCAGCTTAGAATCTGGCTACACCTTC
CASSLESGYTF
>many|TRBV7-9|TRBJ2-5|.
TGTGCCAGCAGCGTTGAGCTGGGGGCCCAAACGGCCCAGTACTTC
CASSVELGAQTAQYF
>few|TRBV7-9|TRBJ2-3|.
TGTGCCAGCAGCTTGGATGGGGGGCCGACAGATACGCAGTATTTT
CASSLDGGPTDTQYF
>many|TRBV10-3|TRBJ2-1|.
TGTGCCATCAGCATGAGCCCGGTACAGTACAATGAGCAGTTCTTC
CAISMSPVQYNEQFF
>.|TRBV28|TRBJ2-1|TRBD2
TGTGCCAGCAGTTACATTCATAGCGGGGGGGCTCGCAATGAGCAGTTCTTC
CASSYIHSGGARNEQFF
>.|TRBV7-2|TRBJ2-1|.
TGTGCCAGCAGCTTAAAAGTAGATTTCTACAATGAGCAGTTCTTC
CASSLKVDFYNEQFF
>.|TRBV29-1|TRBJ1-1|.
TGCAGCGCTAAGGCGGGGAACCGGAACACTGAAGCTTTCTTT
CSAKAGNRNTEAFF
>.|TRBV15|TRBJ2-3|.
TGTGCCACCAGCAGAGAGGGGCTGAGTGCAGATACGCAGTATTTT
CATSREGLSADTQYF
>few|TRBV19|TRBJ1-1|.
TGTGCCAGTAGTATGCCAGGGAAGGACACTGAAGCTTTCTTT
CASSMPGKDTEAFF
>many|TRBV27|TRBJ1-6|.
TGTGCCAGCAGTCCCCGGGGCAGGGGAAATTCACCCCTCCACTTT
CASSPRGRGNSPLHF
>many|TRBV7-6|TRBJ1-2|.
TGTGCCAGCAGCTTAGAAGCGTTAGGAGCTAACTATGGCTACACCTTC
CASSLEALGANYGYTF
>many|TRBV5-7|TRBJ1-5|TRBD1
TGTGCCAGCAGCTTGGAGGGGGCGACAGGTACGGATCAGCCCCAGCATTTT
CASSLEGATGTDQPQHF
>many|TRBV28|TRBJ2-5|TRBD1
TGTGCCAGCGCGACAGGGGGCGGGGAGACCCAGTACTTC
CASATGGGETQYF
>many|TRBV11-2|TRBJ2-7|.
TGTGCCAGCAGCTTAGCCCCAGGAGAATTATACGAGCAGTACTTC
CASSLAPGELYEQYF
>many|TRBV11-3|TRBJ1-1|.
TGTGCCAGCAGCTTCAAAGGGAACACTGAAGCTTTCTTT
CASSFKGNTEAFF
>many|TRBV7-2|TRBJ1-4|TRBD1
TGTGCCAGCAGCTTACAGGGGGTTAATGAAAAACTGTTTTTT
CASSLQGVNEKLFF
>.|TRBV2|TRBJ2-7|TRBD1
TGTGCCGTACCGATGACAGGGGGCAGGGAGCAGTACTTC
CAVPMTGGREQYF
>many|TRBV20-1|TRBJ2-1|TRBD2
TGCAGTGCTAGAGCACTAGCGGGAGGGCCCTACAATGAGCAGTTCTTC
CSARALAGGPYNEQFF
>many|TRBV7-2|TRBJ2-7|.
TGTGCCAGCAGCTTTAGTTCGGGGGGCAAAGTCGAGCAGTACTTC
CASSFSSGGKVEQYF
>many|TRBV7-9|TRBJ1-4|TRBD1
TGTGCCAGCAGCCCTCCCGGACAGGGCGGCGAAAAACTGTTTTTT
CASSPPGQGGEKLFF
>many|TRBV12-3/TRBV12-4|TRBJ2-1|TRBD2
TGTGCCAGCAGCCGGACTAGCGGGAGGGCCGAATTCAATGAGCAGTTCTTC
CASSRTSGRAEFNEQFF
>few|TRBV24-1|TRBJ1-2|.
TGTGCCACCAGTGGCCCCGGGGATAACTATGGCTACACCTTC
CATSGPGDNYGYTF
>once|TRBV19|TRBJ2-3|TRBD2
TGTGCCAGTCGGACTAGCGGAGCTACAGATACGCAGTATTTT
CASRTSGATDTQYF
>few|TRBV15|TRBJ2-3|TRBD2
TGTGCCACCAGCAGAGACCTAGCGGGGGGTACAGATACGCAGTATTTT
CATSRDLAGGTDTQYF
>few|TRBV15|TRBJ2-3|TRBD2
TGTGCCACCAGCACGGGACTAGCGGGAGGGGAAGATACGCAGTATTTT
CATSTGLAGGEDTQYF
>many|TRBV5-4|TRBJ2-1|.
TGTGCCAGCAGTCATGAAGGTGGGAGCAATGAGCAGTTCTTC
CASSHEGGSNEQFF